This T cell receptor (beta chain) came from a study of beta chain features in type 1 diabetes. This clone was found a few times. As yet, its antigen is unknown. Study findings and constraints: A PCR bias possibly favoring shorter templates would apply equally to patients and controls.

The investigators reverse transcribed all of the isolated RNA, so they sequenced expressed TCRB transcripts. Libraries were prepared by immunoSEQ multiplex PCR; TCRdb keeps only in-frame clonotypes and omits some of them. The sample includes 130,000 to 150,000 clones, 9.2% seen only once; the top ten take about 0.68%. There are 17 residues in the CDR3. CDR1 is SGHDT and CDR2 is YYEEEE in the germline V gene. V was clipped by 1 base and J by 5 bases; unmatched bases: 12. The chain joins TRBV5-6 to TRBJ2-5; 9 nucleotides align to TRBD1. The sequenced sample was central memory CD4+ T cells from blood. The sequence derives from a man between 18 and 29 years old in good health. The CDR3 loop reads CASSLTQRTGVGETQYF. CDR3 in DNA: TGTGCCAGCAGCTTGACGCAGAGGACAGGGGTCGGGGAGACCCAGTACTTC.